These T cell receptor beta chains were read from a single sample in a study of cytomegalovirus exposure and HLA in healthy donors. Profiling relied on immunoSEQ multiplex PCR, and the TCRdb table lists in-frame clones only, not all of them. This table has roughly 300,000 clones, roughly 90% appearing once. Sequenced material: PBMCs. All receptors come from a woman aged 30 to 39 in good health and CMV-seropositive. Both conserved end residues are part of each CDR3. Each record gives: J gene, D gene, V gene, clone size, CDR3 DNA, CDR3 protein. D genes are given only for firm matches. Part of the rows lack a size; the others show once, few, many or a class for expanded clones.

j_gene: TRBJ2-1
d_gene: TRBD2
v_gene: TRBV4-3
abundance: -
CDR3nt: TGCGCCAGCAGCCAAGAAGGACTAGCGGGGTTCGACGAGCAGTTCTTC
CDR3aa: CASSQEGLAGFDEQFF

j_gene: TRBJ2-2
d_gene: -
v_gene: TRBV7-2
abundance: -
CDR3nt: TGTGCCAGCAGCTTAGTTGTCCAGGGGGGCGGGGAGCTGTTTTTT
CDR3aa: CASSLVVQGGGELFF

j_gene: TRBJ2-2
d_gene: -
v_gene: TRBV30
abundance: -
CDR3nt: TGTGCCGGACTTGACACCGGGGAGCTGTTTTTT
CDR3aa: CAGLDTGELFF

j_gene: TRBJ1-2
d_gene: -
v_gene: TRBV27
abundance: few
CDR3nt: TGTGCCAGCAGCCTCAGGGGAGGGGGCTACACCTTC
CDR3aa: CASSLRGGGYTF

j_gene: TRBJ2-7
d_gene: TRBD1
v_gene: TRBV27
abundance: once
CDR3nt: TGTGCCAGCAGTGAACAGGGGGCTATCCTCTCCTACGAGCAGTACTTC
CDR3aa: CASSEQGAILSYEQYF

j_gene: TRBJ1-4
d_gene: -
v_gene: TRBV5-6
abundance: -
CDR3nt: TGTGCCAGCAGCTTGAGGCTGGCAACTAATGAAAAACTGTTTTTT
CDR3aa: CASSLRLATNEKLFF

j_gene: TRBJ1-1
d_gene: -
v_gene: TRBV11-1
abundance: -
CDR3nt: TGTGCCAGCAGCCAGAACGTGAACACTGAAGCTTTCTTT
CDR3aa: CASSQNVNTEAFF

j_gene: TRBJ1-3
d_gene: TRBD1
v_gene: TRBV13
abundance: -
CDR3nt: TGTGCCAGCAGCTTAAGCGGGACAGGCGGGGGTTCTGGAAACACCATATATTTT
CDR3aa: CASSLSGTGGGSGNTIYF

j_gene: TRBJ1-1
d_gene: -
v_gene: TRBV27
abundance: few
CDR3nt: TGTGCCAGCAGTTTACAGGGTGGCGAAGCTTTCTTT
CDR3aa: CASSLQGGEAFF

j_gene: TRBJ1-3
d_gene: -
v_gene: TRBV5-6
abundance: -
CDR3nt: TGTGCCAGCAGCTTGAGGGGCGGACCGAGCTCTGGAAACACCATATATTTT
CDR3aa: CASSLRGGPSSGNTIYF

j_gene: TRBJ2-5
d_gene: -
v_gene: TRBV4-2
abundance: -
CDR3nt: TGTGCCAGCAGCGGGGACTTCCAAGAGACCCAGTACTTC
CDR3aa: CASSGDFQETQYF

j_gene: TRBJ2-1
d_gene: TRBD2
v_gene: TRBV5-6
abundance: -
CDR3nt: TGTGCCAGCAGCGGGGGGCGGGAGGGCCTCTACAATGAGCAGTTCTTC
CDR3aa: CASSGGREGLYNEQFF

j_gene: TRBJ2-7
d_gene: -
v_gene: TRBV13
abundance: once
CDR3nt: TGTGCCAGCAGCCCTCAGGGCACCTACGAGCAGTACTTC
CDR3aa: CASSPQGTYEQYF

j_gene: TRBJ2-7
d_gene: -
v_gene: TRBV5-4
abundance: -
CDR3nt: TGTGCCAGCAGCTTGGACGGGAGCTCCTACGAGCAGTACTTC
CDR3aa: CASSLDGSSYEQYF

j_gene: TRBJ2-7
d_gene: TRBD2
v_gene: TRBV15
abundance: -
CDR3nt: TGTGCCACCAGCAGAGAAAGGGGAGGGACCTACGAGCAGTACTTC
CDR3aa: CATSRERGGTYEQYF

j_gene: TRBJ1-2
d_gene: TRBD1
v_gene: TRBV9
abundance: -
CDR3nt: TGTGCCAGCAGCCCGGGTTGGCAGGGGGCGCCTGGCTACACCTTC
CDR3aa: CASSPGWQGAPGYTF

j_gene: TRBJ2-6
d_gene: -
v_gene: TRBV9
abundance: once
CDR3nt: TGTGCCAGCAGCGCACAACCCGTCGGGGGAACTGGGGCCAACGTCCTGACTTTC
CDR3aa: CASSAQPVGGTGANVLTF

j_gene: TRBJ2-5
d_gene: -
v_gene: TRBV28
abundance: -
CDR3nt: TGTGCCAGCAGTTTGGGGGGAAGGGAGACCCAGTACTTC
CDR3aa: CASSLGGRETQYF

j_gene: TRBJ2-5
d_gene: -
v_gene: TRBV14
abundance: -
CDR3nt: TGTGCCAGCAGCCAAGAGGAGACCCAGTACTTC
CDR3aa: CASSQEETQYF

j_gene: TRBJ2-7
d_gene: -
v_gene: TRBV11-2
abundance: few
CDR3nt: TGTGCCAGCAGCTCACTAACCCGGGCGGCCCCCTACGAGCAGTACTTC
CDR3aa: CASSSLTRAAPYEQYF

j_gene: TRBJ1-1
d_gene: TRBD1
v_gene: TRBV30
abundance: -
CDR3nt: TGTGCCGCAGACAGGGGGAAGACTGAAGCTTTCTTT
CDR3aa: CAADRGKTEAFF

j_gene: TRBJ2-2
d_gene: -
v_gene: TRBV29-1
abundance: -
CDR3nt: TGCAGCGCTCCTGGGGTGGGCCCCGGGGAGCTGTTTTTT
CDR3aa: CSAPGVGPGELFF

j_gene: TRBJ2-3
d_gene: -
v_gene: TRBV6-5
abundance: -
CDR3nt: TGTGCCAGCAGTTCCGGGACCCCCACCACAGATACGCAGTATTTT
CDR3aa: CASSSGTPTTDTQYF

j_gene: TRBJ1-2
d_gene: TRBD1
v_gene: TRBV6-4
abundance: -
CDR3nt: TGTGCCAGCACTAGAGACAGGGGGGACTATGGCTACACCTTC
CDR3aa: CASTRDRGDYGYTF

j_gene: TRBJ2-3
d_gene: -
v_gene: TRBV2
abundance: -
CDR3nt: TGTGCCAGCAGCCTCTCCCCAAGGAGCACAGATACGCAGTATTTT
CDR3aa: CASSLSPRSTDTQYF

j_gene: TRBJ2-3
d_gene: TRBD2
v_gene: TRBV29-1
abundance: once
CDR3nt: TGCAGCGTTGTTGGGCGGGAGGTGACTAGCGGGAGGGCCCTAGATACGCAGTATTTT
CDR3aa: CSVVGREVTSGRALDTQYF

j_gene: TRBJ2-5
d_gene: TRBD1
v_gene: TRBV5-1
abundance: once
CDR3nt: TGCGCCAGCAGCTTGGTTCCGGGACAGCAAGAGACCCAGTACTTC
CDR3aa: CASSLVPGQQETQYF

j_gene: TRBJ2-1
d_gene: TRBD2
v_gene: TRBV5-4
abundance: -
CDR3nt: TGTGCCAGCAGCTTGGCTAGCGGGGACAATGAGCAGTTCTTC
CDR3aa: CASSLASGDNEQFF

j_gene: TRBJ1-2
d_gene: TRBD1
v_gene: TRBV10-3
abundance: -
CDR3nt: TGTGCCATCAGTGAGCCGGGACAGGGGTTCTATGGCTACACCTTC
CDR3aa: CAISEPGQGFYGYTF

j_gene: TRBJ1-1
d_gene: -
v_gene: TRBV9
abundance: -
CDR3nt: TGTGCCAGCAGCGTAGCCCCTCGGGGGGGGACCGCTGAAGCTTTCTTT
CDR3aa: CASSVAPRGGTAEAFF

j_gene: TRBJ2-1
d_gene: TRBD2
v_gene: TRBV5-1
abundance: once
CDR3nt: TGCGCCAGCAGCTTGGAGGCTAGCGGGAGGCTTGAGCAGTTCTTC
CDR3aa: CASSLEASGRLEQFF

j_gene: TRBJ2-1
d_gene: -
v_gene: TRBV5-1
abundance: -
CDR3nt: TGCGCCAGCAGCTTGGTTGGGGATCTGAATGAGCAGTTCTTC
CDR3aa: CASSLVGDLNEQFF

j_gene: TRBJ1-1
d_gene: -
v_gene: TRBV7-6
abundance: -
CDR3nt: TGTGCCAGCAGCTTAGCCACGAACACTGAAGCTTTCTTT
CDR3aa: CASSLATNTEAFF

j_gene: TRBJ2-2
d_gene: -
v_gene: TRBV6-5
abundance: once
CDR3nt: TGTGCCAGCAGTCACTCGAGGGCCGCCACCGGGGAGCTGTTTTTT
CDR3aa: CASSHSRAATGELFF

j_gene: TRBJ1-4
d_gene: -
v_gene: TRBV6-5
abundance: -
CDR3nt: TGTGCCAGCAGCGAAAGGACACCTAGGTCTGAAAAACTGTTTTTT
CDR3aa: CASSERTPRSEKLFF

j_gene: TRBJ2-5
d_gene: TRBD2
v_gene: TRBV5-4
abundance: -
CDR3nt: TGTGCCAGCAGCTTCGGGGAGGGCCAAATTCAGACCCAGTACTTC
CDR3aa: CASSFGEGQIQTQYF

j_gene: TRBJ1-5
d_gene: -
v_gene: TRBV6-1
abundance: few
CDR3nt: TGTGCCAGCAGTGAATCTACAGGCGGCAATCAGCCCCAGCATTTT
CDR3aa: CASSESTGGNQPQHF

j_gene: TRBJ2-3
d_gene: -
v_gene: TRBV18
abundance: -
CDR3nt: TGTGCCAGCTCATCGACAGGCCAAGGCACAGATACGCAGTATTTT
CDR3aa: CASSSTGQGTDTQYF

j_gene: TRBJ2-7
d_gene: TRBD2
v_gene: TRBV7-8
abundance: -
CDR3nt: TGTGCCAGCAGCTTTACAATAGCGGGAGGGACTTTTGCAAACGAGCAGTACTTC
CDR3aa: CASSFTIAGGTFANEQYF

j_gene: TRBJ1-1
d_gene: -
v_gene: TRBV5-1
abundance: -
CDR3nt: TGCGCCAGCAGCTCCAGACCCATGGGGGACACTGAAGCTTTCTTT
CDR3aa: CASSSRPMGDTEAFF

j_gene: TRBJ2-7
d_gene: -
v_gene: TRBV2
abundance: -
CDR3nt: TGTGCCAGCAGTGTGGCGGGATCATCCTTCCAGTACTTC
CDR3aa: CASSVAGSSFQYF

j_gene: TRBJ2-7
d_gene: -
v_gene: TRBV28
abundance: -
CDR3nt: TGTGCCAGCAGTTTGGGGGATAGCTACGAGCAGTACTTC
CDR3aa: CASSLGDSYEQYF

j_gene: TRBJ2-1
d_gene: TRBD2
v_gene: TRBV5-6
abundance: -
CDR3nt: TGTGCCAGCAGCCCCGGCGGGCCGGGAGGTGGGAACAATGAGCAGTTCTTC
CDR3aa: CASSPGGPGGGNNEQFF

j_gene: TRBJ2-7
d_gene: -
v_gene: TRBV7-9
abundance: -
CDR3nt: TGTGCCACGGTCCGGGACGGAATCGACGAGCAGTACTTC
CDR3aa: CATVRDGIDEQYF

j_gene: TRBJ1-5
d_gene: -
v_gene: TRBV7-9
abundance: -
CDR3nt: TGTGCCAGCAGCTTAGTTTCCAATCAGCCCCAGCATTTT
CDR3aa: CASSLVSNQPQHF

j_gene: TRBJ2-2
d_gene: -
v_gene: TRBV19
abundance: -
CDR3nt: TGTGCCAGTAGTACGAAGCTAGTTGGGGAGCTGTTTTTT
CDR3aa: CASSTKLVGELFF

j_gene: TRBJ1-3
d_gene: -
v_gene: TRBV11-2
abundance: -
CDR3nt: TGTGCCAGCAGTTACCCAAGGGTCACCGGAAACACCATATATTTT
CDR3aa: CASSYPRVTGNTIYF

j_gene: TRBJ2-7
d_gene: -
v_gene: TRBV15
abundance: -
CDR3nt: TGTGCCACCAGCAGAGAGCTAGCAGGCTCCTACGAGCAGTACTTC
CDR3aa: CATSRELAGSYEQYF

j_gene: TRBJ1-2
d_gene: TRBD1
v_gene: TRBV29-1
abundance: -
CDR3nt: TGCAGCGTTGAACCTAAAACAGGGGGCAATGGCTACACCTTC
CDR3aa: CSVEPKTGGNGYTF

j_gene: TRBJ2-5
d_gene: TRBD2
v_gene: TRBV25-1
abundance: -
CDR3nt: TGTGCCAGCAGTGAAGGACTAGTCGAAGAGACCCAGTACTTC
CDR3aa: CASSEGLVEETQYF

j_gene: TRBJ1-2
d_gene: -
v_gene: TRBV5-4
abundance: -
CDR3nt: TGTGCCACCTTCAGACCGAATACAGGGTATGGGTATGGCTACACCTTC
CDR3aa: CATFRPNTGYGYGYTF